Below, one T cell receptor (beta chain) is given with its context. The record originates from a study of blood T cell repertoires in COVID-19. Germline V gene sequence: CDR1 SEHNR, CDR2 FQNEAQ (reference sequence). The V and J ends lost 3 bases and 1 base respectively, with 12 bases between them. The CDR3 contains 15 residues. The protocol was immunoSEQ multiplex PCR, while the TCRdb copy is restricted to in-frame clones and leaves out a portion. Here the sample spans over 150,000 clones, approximately 83% being singletons. The chain combines TRBV7-9 with TRBJ1-1; D call uncertain. This clonotype was sampled from a woman aged 55-69 years with COVID-19, enrolled during active disease. The sequenced sample consisted of peripheral blood. This chain's CDR3 is CASSFTPTSNTEAFF. The CDR3 DNA follows: TGTGCCAGCAGCTTTACGCCTACCTCGAACACTGAAGCTTTCTTT.